This passage covers 20 T cell receptor beta chains from one sample sequenced in a study of T cell responses to AZD1222 COVID-19 vaccine. Sequencing used immunoSEQ multiplex PCR; TCRdb keeps in-frame clones, though not all of them. Of roughly 130,000 clones in the sample, roughly 92% were seen once. Material: peripheral blood, obtained on day 0 of AZD1222 vaccination. The receptors originated from an adult in good health.

This chain connects TRBV4-1 to TRBJ2-4; 8 bases line up with TRBD2. CDR3 size: 18 residues. Trimming cost V 1 base and J 3 bases; bases outside gene matches: 11. The germline CDR1 and CDR2 sequences are MGHRA and YSYEKL. CDR3 coding DNA: TGCGCCAGCAGCCAAGGTTATAGCGGGATACTAAGCAAAAACATTCAGTACTTC. Translation: CASSQGYSGILSKNIQYF.

This chain uses TRBV5-1 with TRBJ2-1; TRBD1 might be the D (6 bases). The CDR3 totals 16 residues. Germline V gene sequence: CDR1 SGHRS, CDR2 YFSETQ. The germline V and J ends were trimmed by 0 bases and 3 bases, with 13 bases remaining between them. The CDR3 spells CASSLDGTNLYNEQFF. The CDR3 DNA sequence: TGCGCCAGCAGCTTGGACGGGACAAACCTCTACAATGAGCAGTTCTTC.

The chain joins TRBV10-2 to TRBJ2-7, with unresolved D. The germline CDR1 and CDR2 sequences are WSHSY and SAAADI. Deletions cut 3 bases from V and 4 bases from J, with 4 bases between. The CDR3 runs 11 residues. The CDR3 bases are TGCGCCAGCAGTGAACGGTACGAGCAGTACTTC. Translated, it gives CASSERYEQYF.

The CDR3 nucleotides are TGTGCCAGCAGCGTAGGATTGGGAATCGATGAGCAGTTCTTC. As protein: CASSVGLGIDEQFF. This chain links TRBV9 with TRBJ2-1; D gene unclear. Germline CDR1 is SGDLS and CDR2 is YYNGEE. Trimming cost V 0 bases and J 8 bases, with 12 bases left between them. The CDR3 spans 14 residues.

The chain combines TRBV5-1 with TRBJ1-6; tentative D call: TRBD1 (5 bases). V was shortened by 4 bases and J by 7 bases, with 18 bases between the two germline ends. Looked up from germline, CDR1 is SGHRS and CDR2 is YFSETQ. CDR3 length equals 16 residues. CDR3 in amino acids: CASSLGRPELNSPLHF. In DNA, the CDR3 is TGCGCCAGCAGCCTGGGACGGCCCGAGCTAAATTCACCCCTCCACTTT.

For the CDR3, the DNA is TGTGCCATCACTTATTCAGAAATTTACAATGAGCAGTTCTTC. This sequence encodes CAITYSEIYNEQFF. The chain combines TRBV10-3 with TRBJ2-1, with unresolved D. Germline-derived CDR1 and CDR2 are ENHRY and SYGVKD. The CDR3 runs 14 residues. Trimming took 7 bases from V and 4 from J, leaving 14 bases between them.

The CDR3: CASSETRQGSGGYTF. CDR3 coding DNA: TGTGCCAGCAGTGAAACAAGACAGGGGTCAGGCGGCTACACCTTC. The chain uses TRBV2 and TRBJ1-2; TRBD1 matches 8 bases. Per germline, CDR1 SNHLY and CDR2 FYNNEI. The CDR3 is 15 residues long. The ends lost 2 bases at V and 8 bases at J; junction bases unmatched: 10.

The chain has TRBV7-9 and TRBJ2-1; D could derive from TRBD1 or TRBD2 (5 bases each). CDR1 is SEHNR, CDR2 FQNEAQ, per germline (reference sequence). Trimming cost V 2 bases and J 6 bases, with 14 bases left between them. The CDR3 contains 15 residues. The CDR3 DNA follows: TGTGCCAGCAGCTTAATTCCCGGGACGGGCAATGAGCAGTTCTTC. Its translation: CASSLIPGTGNEQFF.

This chain links TRBV21-1 with TRBJ2-6; TRBD1, the table's D call, lacks a check against the DNA. TRBV21-1 is designated a pseudogene. This CDR3 is 16 amino acids long. CDR3 residues: CASSRTGEPGANVLTF. For the CDR3, the DNA is TGTGCCAGCAGCAGGACAGGGGAGCCTGGGGCCAACGTCCTGACTTTC.

The rearrangement links TRBV12-5 to TRBJ2-2, with D perhaps matching TRBD1 (6 bases). The V gene's germline CDR1 is LGHNT and CDR2 FRNRAP. The CDR3 has 16 amino acids. V lost 1 base to trimming and J lost 8 bases, with 17 bases between them. DNA for the CDR3: TGTGCTAGTGGTTTGGACTACAGGGTCCGGGGTGGGGAGCTGTTTTTT. Translated: CASGLDYRVRGGELFF.

The gene calls are TRBV5-1 and TRBJ1-2; the match to TRBD1 covers 7 bases. Trimming cost V 3 bases and J 7 bases; bases outside gene matches: 9. Germline V CDR1 and CDR2: SGHRS, YFSETQ. The CDR3 has 14 amino acids. Here the CDR3 DNA reads TGCGCCAGCAGCTATCAGGGGGAAGCGGGTGGCTACACCTTC. Its protein is CASSYQGEAGGYTF. Variable domain in full (rest from reference TRBV5-1 and TRBJ1-2): KAGVTQTPRYLIKTRGQQVTLSCSPISGHRSVSWYQQTPGQGLQFLFEYFSETQRNKGNFPGRFSGRQFSNSRSEMNVSTLELGDSALYLCASSYQGEAGGYTFGSGTRLTVV.

In this sample, this clone turned up once. The chain carries TRBV9 and TRBJ2-5; no clear D. V lost 4 bases and J 3 bases, leaving 13 bases between the germline ends. The CDR3 is 14 amino acids. In germline, CDR1 is SGDLS, CDR2 YYNGEE. The CDR3 protein is CASSPSWSEETQYF. The CDR3 DNA follows: TGTGCCAGCAGCCCCTCGTGGTCGGAAGAGACCCAGTACTTC.

This chain links TRBV19 with TRBJ1-2; D gene ambiguous. This CDR3 contains 15 residues. The germline V gene has CDR1 LNHDA and CDR2 SQIVND (reference sequence). V was trimmed by 3 bases and J by 4 bases, leaving 15 bases between them. The CDR3 loop reads CASSIMGNEAYGYTF. For the CDR3, the DNA is TGTGCCAGTAGTATCATGGGGAATGAAGCCTATGGCTACACCTTC. Using reference TRBV19 and TRBJ1-2 for the parts outside the CDR3, the full variable domain is DGGITQSPKYLFRKEGQNVTLSCEQNLNHDAMYWYRQDPGQGLRLIYYSQIVNDFQKGDIAEGYSVSREKKESFPLTVTSAQKNPTAFYLCASSIMGNEAYGYTFGSGTRLTVV.

This sequence joins TRBV29-1 and TRBJ2-1; a possible D gene is TRBD2 (5 bases). CDR3 length: 11 residues. V lost 5 bases and J lost 12, with 14 bases in between. From germline, CDR1 is SQVTM and CDR2 ANQGSEA. Written as DNA, the CDR3 is TGCAGCGTTACCTGGCGGGCGGGGCAGTTCTTC. It specifies CSVTWRAGQFF.

This chain joins TRBV19 and TRBJ1-2; 9 positions agree with TRBD1. The germline V gene has CDR1 LNHDA and CDR2 SQIVND (reference sequence). V lost 7 bases, J lost 6 bases, and 9 bases stayed unmatched. This CDR3 has 14 residues. CDR3 sequence reads: CASTTQGARNGYTF. CDR3 coding DNA: TGTGCCAGTACCACACAGGGGGCGCGGAATGGCTACACCTTC.

V and J are TRBV19 and TRBJ1-5, with 8 bases aligning to TRBD1. Germline V gene lookup returns CDR1 LNHDA and CDR2 SQIVND (reference sequence). CDR3 length: 14 amino acids. V lost 7 bases to trimming and J lost 2 bases; unmatched junction nucleotides: 4. The CDR3 coding sequence is TGTGCCAGTACCCAGGGACAGGGCAATCAGCCCCAGCATTTT. It translates to CASTQGQGNQPQHF. Filled out from reference TRBV19 and TRBJ1-5, the complete variable domain reads DGGITQSPKYLFRKEGQNVTLSCEQNLNHDAMYWYRQDPGQGLRLIYYSQIVNDFQKGDIAEGYSVSREKKESFPLTVTSAQKNPTAFYLCASTQGQGNQPQHFGDGTRLSIL.

This chain connects TRBV4-3 to TRBJ1-3, with D unresolved. CDR3 length: 17 residues. The germline V gene has CDR1 LGHNA and CDR2 YSLEER. With 1 base removed from V and 1 base from J, the gap between germline ends came to 14 bases. CDR3 nucleotides: TGCGCCAGCAGCCAAGCCCCGACCGGGAATTCTGGAAACACCATATATTTT. It translates to CASSQAPTGNSGNTIYF.

The CDR3: CASSYGTVGEKLFF. The CDR3 DNA reads as TGCGCCAGCAGCTACGGGACTGTAGGAGAAAAACTGTTTTTT. The chain combines TRBV5-1 with TRBJ1-4; tentatively, D is TRBD1 (5 bases). This CDR3 has 14 amino acids. Germline loops: CDR1 SGHRS, CDR2 YFSETQ. With 3 bases removed from V and 8 bases from J, the gap between germline ends came to 14 bases.

The chain uses TRBV2 and TRBJ1-1, with unresolved D. The germline V gene has CDR1 SNHLY and CDR2 FYNNEI. This CDR3 is built from 14 residues. The V end was cut by 6 bases, the J end by 1 base, with 12 bases between. The CDR3 DNA follows: TGTGCCAGCAGCTTTCAGAAGGGGAACACTGAAGCTTTCTTT. Amino acid sequence: CASSFQKGNTEAFF.

The V gene is TRBV6-5, the J gene TRBJ2-2; 10 bases are shared with TRBD2. In germline, CDR1 is MNHEY, CDR2 SVGAGI. This CDR3 spans 15 amino acids. The V gene end was trimmed by 6 bases and the J gene end by 4 bases; junction bases not matched to a gene: 5. CDR3 sequence reads: CASSLAGGSTGELFF. The CDR3 DNA reads TGTGCCAGCAGCTTAGCGGGAGGATCCACCGGGGAGCTGTTTTTT.